This paragraph covers one T cell receptor beta chain sequence. What it binds is not known. Through Arm-PCR of CDR3 regions and iRepertoire HTBI primers, TCR beta libraries were built. MiXCR was run by TCRdb on the multiplex PCR reads, yielding one entry per CDR3 protein. The repertoire holds around 500,000 distinct CDR3 sequences, with 13% as singletons. The record originates from a study of regulatory T cells in long-lasting Graves disease. Findings and caveats of the study: Persistent patients shared more public clonotypes (around 2,500) than new patients (roughly 970).

Time point reported: newly diagnosed GD, antithyroid drugs for less than 3 months. After RNA was extracted from PBMCs, the TCR library was made from it. The CDR3 covers 15 residues. Per the germline V gene, CDR1 is LNHDA and CDR2 is SQIVND (reference sequence). V shed 9 bases and J shed 1 base, with 18 bases lying between them. The data were also submitted as part of a second study, on T cells in Graves' hyperthyroidism and ophthalmopathy.

Material: peripheral blood mononuclear cells (PBMCs), obtained at new diagnosis, from a patient treated with antithyroid drugs. The sequence was collected from a man under 40 with Graves disease. The chain recombines TRBV19 with TRBJ1-2; D unclear. CDR3 sequence (DNA): TGTGCCAGAAGGGCGGAGATCCCAAGTAACTATGGCTACACCTTC. Translated, it gives CARRAEIPSNYGYTF.